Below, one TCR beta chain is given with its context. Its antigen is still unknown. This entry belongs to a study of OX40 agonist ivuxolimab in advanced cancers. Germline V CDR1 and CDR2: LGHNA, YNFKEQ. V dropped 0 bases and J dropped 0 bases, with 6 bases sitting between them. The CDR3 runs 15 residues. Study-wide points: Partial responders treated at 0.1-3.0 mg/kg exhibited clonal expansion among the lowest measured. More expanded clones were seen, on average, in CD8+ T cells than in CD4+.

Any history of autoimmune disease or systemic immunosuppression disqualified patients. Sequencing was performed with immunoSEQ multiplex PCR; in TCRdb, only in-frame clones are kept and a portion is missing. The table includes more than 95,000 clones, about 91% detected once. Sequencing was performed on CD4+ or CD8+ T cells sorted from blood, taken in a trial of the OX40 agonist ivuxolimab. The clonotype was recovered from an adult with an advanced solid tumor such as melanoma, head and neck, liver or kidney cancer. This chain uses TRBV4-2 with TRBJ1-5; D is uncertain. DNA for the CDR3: TGTGCCAGCAGCCAAGACAGGAGTAGCAATCAGCCCCAGCATTTT. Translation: CASSQDRSSNQPQHF.